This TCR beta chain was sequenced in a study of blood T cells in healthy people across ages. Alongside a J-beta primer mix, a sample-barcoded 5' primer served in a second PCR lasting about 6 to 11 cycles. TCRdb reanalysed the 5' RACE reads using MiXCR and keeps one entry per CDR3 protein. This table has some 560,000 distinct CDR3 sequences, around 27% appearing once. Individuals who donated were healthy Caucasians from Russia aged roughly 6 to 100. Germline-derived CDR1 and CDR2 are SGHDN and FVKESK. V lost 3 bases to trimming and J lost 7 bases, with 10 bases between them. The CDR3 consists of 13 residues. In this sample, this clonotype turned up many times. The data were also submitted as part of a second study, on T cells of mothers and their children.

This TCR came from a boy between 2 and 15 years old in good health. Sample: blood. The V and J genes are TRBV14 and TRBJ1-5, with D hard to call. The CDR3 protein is CASSQGLGQPQHF. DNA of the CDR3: TGTGCCAGCAGCCAGGGTCTGGGCCAGCCCCAGCATTTT. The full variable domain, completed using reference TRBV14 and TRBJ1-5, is EAGVTQFPSHSVIEKGQTVTLRCDPISGHDNLYWYRRVMGKEIKFLLHFVKESKQDESGMPNNRFLAERTGGTYSTLKVQPAELEDSGVYFCASSQGLGQPQHFGDGTRLSIL.